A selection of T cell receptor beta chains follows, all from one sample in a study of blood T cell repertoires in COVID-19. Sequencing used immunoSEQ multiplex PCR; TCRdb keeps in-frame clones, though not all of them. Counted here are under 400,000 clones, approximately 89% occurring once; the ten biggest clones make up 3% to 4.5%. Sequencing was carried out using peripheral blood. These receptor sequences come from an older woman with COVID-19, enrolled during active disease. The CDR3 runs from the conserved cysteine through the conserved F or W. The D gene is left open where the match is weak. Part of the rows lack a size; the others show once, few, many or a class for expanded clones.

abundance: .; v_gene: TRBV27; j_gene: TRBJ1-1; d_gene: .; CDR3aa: CASRPPVADMNTEAFF; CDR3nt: TGTGCCAGCAGACCCCCGGTGGCGGATATGAACACTGAAGCTTTCTTT
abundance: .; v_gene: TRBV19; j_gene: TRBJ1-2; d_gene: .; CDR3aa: CASNPHRNPYGYTF; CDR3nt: TGTGCCAGTAACCCGCACAGGAATCCCTATGGCTACACCTTC
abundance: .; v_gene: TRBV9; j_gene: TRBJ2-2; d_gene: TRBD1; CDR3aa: CASSALDRAETGELFF; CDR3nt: TGTGCCAGCAGCGCCTTGGACAGGGCCGAAACCGGGGAGCTGTTTTTT
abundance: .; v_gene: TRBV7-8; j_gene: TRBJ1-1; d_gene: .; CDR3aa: CASSPSRRGKMNTEAFF; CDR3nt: TGCGCCAGCAGCCCCTCTAGGAGGGGAAAAATGAACACTGAAGCTTTCTTT
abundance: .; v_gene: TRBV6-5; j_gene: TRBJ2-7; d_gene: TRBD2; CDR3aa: CASGGEMSSYEQYF; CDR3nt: TGTGCCAGCGGGGGGGAGATGAGCTCCTACGAGCAGTACTTC
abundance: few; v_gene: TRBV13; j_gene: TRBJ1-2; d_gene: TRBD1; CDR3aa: CASSFGTDYGYTF; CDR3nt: TGTGCCAGCAGCTTCGGGACAGACTATGGCTACACCTTC
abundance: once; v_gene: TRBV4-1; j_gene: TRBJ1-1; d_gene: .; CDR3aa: CASSQVRRGDAEAFF; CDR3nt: TGCGCCAGCAGCCAAGTTAGGCGGGGAGACGCTGAAGCTTTCTTT
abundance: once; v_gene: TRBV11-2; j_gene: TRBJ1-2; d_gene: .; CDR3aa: CASSLKQGFNYGYTF; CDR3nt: TGTGCCAGCAGCTTAAAACAGGGATTTAACTATGGCTACACCTTC
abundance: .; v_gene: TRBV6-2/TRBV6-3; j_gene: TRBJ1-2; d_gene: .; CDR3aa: CASSYMGGYGYTF; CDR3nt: TGTGCCAGCAGTTACATGGGGGGCTATGGCTACACCTTC
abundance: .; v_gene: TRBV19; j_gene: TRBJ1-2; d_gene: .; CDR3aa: CASNQGHWYGYTF; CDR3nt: TGTGCCAGTAATCAGGGGCATTGGTATGGCTACACCTTC
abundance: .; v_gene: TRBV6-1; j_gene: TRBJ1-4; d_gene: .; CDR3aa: CASSDRSSGAGEKLFF; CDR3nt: TGTGCCAGCAGTGATAGAAGCTCCGGAGCGGGGGAAAAACTGTTTTTT
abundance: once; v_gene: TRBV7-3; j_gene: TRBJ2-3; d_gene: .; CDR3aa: CASSLAQGTDTQYF; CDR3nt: TGTGCCAGCAGCTTAGCCCAGGGTACAGATACGCAGTATTTT
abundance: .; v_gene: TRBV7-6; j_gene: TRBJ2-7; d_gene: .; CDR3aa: CASSLDIVRPYEQYF; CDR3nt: TGTGCCAGCAGCTTAGATATCGTGAGGCCCTACGAGCAGTACTTC
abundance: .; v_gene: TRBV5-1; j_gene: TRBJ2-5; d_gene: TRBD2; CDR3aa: CASIKATAGYGETQYF; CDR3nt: TGCGCCAGCATCAAAGCCACAGCGGGGTATGGAGAGACCCAGTACTTC
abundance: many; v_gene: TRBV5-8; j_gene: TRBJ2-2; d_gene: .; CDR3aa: CASSLDETVNTGELFF; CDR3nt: TGTGCCAGCAGCTTGGACGAGACAGTGAACACCGGGGAGCTGTTTTTT
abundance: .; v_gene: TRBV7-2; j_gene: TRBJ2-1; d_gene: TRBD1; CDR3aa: CASSLGQGTYNEQFF; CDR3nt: TGTGCCAGCAGCTTAGGACAGGGGACCTACAATGAGCAGTTCTTC
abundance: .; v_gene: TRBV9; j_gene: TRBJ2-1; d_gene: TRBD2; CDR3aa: CASSPFAGGEQFF; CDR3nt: TGTGCCAGCAGCCCTTTTGCGGGGGGTGAGCAGTTCTTC
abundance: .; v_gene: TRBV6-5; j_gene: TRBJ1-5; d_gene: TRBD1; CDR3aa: CASSPRTGRETQHF; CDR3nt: TGTGCCAGCAGCCCACGGACAGGTCGCGAGACCCAGCATTTT
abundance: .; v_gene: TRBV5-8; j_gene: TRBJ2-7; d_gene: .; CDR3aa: CASSLKTVSSYEQYF; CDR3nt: TGTGCCAGCAGCTTGAAGACAGTTAGCTCCTACGAGCAGTACTTC
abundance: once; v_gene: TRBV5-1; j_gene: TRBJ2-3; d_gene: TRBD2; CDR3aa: CASSHRVIAGGPDTQYF; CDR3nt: TGCGCCAGCAGCCATAGGGTAATAGCGGGGGGGCCTGATACGCAGTATTTT
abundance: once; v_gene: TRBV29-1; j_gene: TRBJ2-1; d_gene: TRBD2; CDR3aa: CSVVGGARDEQFF; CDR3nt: TGCAGCGTTGTCGGGGGGGCAAGGGATGAGCAGTTCTTC
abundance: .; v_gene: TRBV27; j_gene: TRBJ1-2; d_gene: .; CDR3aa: CASRQQGNSYGYTF; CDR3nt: TGTGCCAGCAGACAGCAGGGTAATAGCTATGGCTACACCTTC
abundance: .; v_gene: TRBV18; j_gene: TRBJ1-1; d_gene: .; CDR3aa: CASSPQELNTEAFF; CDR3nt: TGTGCCAGCTCGCCACAGGAGCTCAACACTGAAGCTTTCTTT
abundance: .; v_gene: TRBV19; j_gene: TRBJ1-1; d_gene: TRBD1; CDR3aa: CASRKGRQGGSEAFF; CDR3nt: TGTGCCAGTAGGAAGGGTAGACAGGGCGGGTCTGAAGCTTTCTTT
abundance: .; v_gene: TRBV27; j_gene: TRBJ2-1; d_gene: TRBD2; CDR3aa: CASRPLAGDEQFF; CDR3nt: TGTGCCAGCAGACCCCTAGCGGGGGATGAGCAGTTCTTC
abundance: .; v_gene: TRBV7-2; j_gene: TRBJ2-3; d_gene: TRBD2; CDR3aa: CASPAGGRTDTQYF; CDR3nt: TGTGCCAGCCCAGCGGGGGGGCGGACAGATACGCAGTATTTT
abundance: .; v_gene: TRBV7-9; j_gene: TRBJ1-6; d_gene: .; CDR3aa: CASSLADYSPLHF; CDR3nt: TGTGCCAGCAGCTTGGCCGACTATTCACCCCTCCACTTT
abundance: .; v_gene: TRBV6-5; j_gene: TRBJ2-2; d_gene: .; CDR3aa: CASHQRWNTGELFF; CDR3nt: TGTGCCAGCCACCAGCGGTGGAACACCGGGGAGCTGTTTTTT
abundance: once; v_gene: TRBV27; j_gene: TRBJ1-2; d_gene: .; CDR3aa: CASSLRGSNYGYTF; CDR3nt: TGTGCCAGCAGTTTAAGGGGCAGCAACTATGGCTACACCTTC
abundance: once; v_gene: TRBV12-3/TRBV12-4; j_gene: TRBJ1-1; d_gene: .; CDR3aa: CASSLVSGGEAFF; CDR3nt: TGTGCCAGCAGTTTAGTGTCGGGAGGTGAAGCTTTCTTT
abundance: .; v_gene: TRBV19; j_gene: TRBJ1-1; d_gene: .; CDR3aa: CASLDSGTMEGAFF; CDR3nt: TGTGCCAGTTTGGATTCCGGGACCATGGAGGGAGCTTTCTTT
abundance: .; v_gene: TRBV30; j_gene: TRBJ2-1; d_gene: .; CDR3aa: CAWSPQGSEQFF; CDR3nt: TGTGCCTGGAGCCCTCAGGGGAGTGAGCAGTTCTTC
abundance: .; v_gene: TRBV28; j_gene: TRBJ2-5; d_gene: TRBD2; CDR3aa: CASSSGGQETQYF; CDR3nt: TGTGCCAGCTCCTCGGGGGGCCAAGAGACCCAGTACTTC
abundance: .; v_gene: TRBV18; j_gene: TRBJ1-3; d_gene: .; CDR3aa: CASSPPNTAGNTIYF; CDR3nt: TGTGCCAGCTCACCACCGAATACAGCTGGAAACACCATATATTTT
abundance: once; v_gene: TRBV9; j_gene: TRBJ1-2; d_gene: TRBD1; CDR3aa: CASSEQTRGRGGYTF; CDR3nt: TGTGCCAGCAGCGAACAAACCAGGGGGCGTGGGGGCTACACCTTC
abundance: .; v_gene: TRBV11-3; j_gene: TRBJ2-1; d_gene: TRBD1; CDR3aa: CASSLEGTGSYNEQFF; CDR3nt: TGTGCCAGCAGCTTAGAAGGGACAGGGTCCTACAATGAGCAGTTCTTC
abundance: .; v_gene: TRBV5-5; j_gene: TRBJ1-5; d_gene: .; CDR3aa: CASSEGRGRPQHF; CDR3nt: TGTGCCAGCAGCGAGGGCCGGGGTAGGCCCCAGCATTTT
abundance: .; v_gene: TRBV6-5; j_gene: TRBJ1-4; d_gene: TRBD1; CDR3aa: CASTYGQGNEKLFF; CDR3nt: TGTGCCAGCACCTATGGACAGGGCAATGAAAAACTGTTTTTT
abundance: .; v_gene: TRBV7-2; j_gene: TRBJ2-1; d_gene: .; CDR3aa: CASSARQAASYNEQFF; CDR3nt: TGTGCCAGCAGCGCCAGACAGGCCGCATCCTACAATGAGCAGTTCTTC
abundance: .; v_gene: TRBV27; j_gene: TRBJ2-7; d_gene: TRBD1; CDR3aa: CASSPDRVNEQYF; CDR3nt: TGTGCCAGCAGTCCGGACAGGGTAAACGAGCAGTACTTC
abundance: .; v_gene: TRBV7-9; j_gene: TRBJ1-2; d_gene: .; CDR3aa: CASSSDRDRPYGYTF; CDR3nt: TGTGCCAGCAGCTCCGATCGCGACAGGCCCTATGGCTACACCTTC
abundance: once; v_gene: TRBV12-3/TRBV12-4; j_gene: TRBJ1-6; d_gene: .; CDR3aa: CASSLALGSPLHF; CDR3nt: TGTGCCAGCAGTTTAGCGCTAGGATCACCCCTCCACTTT
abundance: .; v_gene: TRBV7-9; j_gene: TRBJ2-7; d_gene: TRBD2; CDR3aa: CASSPLGGDPTSYEQYF; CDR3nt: TGTGCCAGCAGCCCCTTGGGAGGGGACCCGACTTCCTACGAGCAGTACTTC
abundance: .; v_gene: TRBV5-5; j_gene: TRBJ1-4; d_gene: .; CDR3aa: CASSLGTGTPSEKLFF; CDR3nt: TGTGCCAGCAGCTTGGGAACCGGGACACCAAGTGAAAAACTGTTTTTT
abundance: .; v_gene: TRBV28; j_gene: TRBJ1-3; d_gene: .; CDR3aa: CASSYDGTSGNTIYF; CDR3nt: TGTGCCAGCAGTTACGACGGGACTTCCGGAAACACCATATATTTT
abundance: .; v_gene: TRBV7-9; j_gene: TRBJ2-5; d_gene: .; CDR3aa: CASSFGAGAHGETQYF; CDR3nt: TGTGCCAGCAGCTTCGGTGCGGGGGCCCACGGGGAGACCCAGTACTTC
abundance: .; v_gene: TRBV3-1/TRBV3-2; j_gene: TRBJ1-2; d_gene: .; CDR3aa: CASSPRARTAYGYTF; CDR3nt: TGTGCCAGCAGCCCCCGGGCGAGGACAGCTTATGGCTACACCTTC
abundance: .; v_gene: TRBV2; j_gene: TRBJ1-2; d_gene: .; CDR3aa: CASNPGDYGYTF; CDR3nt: TGTGCCAGCAACCCGGGGGACTATGGCTACACCTTC
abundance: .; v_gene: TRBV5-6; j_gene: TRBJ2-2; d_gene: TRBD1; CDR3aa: CASSVLGQGATGELFF; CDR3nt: TGTGCCAGCAGCGTCCTGGGACAGGGGGCCACCGGGGAGCTGTTTTTT
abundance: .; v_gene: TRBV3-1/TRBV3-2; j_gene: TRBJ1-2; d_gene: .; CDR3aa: CASSQDRYGLQWYGYTF; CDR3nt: TGTGCCAGCAGCCAAGATCGGTACGGACTACAATGGTATGGCTACACCTTC
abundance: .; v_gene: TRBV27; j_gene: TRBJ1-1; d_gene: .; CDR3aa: CASSPWGGHTEAFF; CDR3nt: TGTGCCAGCAGCCCATGGGGAGGTCACACTGAAGCTTTCTTT
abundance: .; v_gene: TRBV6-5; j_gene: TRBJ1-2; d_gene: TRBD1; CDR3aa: CASRRTGTNYGYTF; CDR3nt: TGTGCCAGCAGACGGACAGGGACAAACTATGGCTACACCTTC